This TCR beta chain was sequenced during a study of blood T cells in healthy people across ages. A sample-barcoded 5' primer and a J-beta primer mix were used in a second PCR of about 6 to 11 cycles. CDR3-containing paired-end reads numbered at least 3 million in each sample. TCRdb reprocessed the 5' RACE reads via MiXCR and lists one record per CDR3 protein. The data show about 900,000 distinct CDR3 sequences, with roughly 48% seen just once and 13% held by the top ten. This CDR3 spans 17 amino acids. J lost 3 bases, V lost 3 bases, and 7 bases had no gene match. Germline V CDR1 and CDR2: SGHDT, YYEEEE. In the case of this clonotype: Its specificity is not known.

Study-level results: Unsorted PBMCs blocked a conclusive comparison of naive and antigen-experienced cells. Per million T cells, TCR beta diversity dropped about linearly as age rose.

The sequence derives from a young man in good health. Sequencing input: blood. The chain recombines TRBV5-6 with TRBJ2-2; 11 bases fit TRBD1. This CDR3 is CASSSRTGGAYTGELFF. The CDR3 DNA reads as TGTGCCAGCAGCTCCCGGACAGGGGGCGCATACACCGGGGAGCTGTTTTTT. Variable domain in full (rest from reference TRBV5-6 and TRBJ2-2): DAGVTQSPTHLIKTRGQQVTLRCSPKSGHDTVSWYQQALGQGPQFIFQYYEEEERQRGNFPDRFSGHQFPNYSSELNVNALLLGDSALYLCASSSRTGGAYTGELFFGEGSRLTVL.